This T cell receptor beta chain was captured by sequencing in a study of CD4+ T cells in melanoma. Study conclusions and caveats: Diverse differentiation states were reported for melanoma neoantigen-specific CD4+ T cells.

Sequenced by immunoSEQ multiplex PCR; TCRdb stores in-frame clones only, minus some. The sample has around 130,000 clones, around nine tenths seen once. This CDR3 is built from 15 residues. The germline V gene encodes CDR1 SGHNT and CDR2 YYREEE (reference sequence). V shed 1 base, J shed 1 base, and the junction held 4 bases outside the gene matches. Concerning this clone itself: Its antigen is currently unknown.

The V call is TRBV5-4, the J call TRBJ1-1; 7 bases map to TRBD1. This TCR derives from a human donor with melanoma. Here the CDR3 reads CASSLNPGGNTEAFF. Here the CDR3 DNA reads TGTGCCAGCAGCTTGAACCCAGGGGGGAACACTGAAGCTTTCTTT.